Each of the 20 T cell receptor beta chains below was sequenced from the same sample in a study of T cell clonotyping in hematopoietic cell transplantation (dated by TCRdb to the early 2020s). The library relied on the immunoSEQ multiplex PCR assay. This immuneACCESS table, as held by TCRdb, lists in-frame sequences with V and J called but not all clones. Of the missing ones, under half trace to an unresolved V gene in checked studies; the others have no known cause. For this sample there are tens of thousands of clones; around 84% appear just once. The top ten constitute approximately 2.8% of the sample. Interpreted using the paper, the time point label stands for: recipient sample about 28 days before transplant, after cytoreduction. Sequences were derived from peripheral blood mononuclear cells, sampled before stem cell transplant. Receptors originate from a man in his 60s with acute myeloid leukemia. Some clones in this sample may be carry-over from other donors' samples.

The chain combines TRBV12-5 with TRBJ2-7; TRBD1 matches 12 bases. The ends lost 5 bases at V and 6 bases at J; junction bases unmatched: 5. Germline V gene data show CDR1 as LGHNT and CDR2 as FRNRAP. The CDR3 covers 14 residues. The CDR3 coding sequence is TGTGCTAGTGGTGGGGGGACAGGGGGCGTCGAGCAGTACTTC. It codes for CASGGGTGGVEQYF. Complete variable domain (other parts from reference TRBV12-5 and TRBJ2-7): DARVTQTPRHKVTEMGQEVTMRCQPILGHNTVFWYRQTMMQGLELLAYFRNRAPLDDSGMPKDRFSAEMPDATLATLKIQPSEPRDSAVYFCASGGGTGGVEQYFGPGTRLTVT.

The V gene is TRBV11-2, the J gene TRBJ1-1, with 8 bases matching TRBD1. Trimming at V came to 4 bases and at J to 5 bases, leaving 6 bases not matched to a gene. This CDR3 has 14 residues. The germline CDR1 and CDR2 sequences are SGHAT and FQNNGV. The DNA for the CDR3 is TGTGCCAGCAGCTCCAGGGGGCATCGGACTGAAGCTTTCTTT. Translated: CASSSRGHRTEAFF.

This chain uses TRBV7-9 with TRBJ2-7; the match to TRBD1 covers 11 bases. After removal of 11 bases from V and 2 bases from J, the junction contained 5 bases not matched to a gene. This CDR3 has 13 residues. Per germline, CDR1 SEHNR and CDR2 FQNEAQ (reference sequence). CDR3 in DNA: TGTGCCTCCCGGACAGGGGGCACCTACGAGCAGTACTTC. It translates to CASRTGGTYEQYF. The full variable domain, with the rest looked up from reference TRBV7-9 and TRBJ2-7, is DTGVSQNPRHKITKRGQNVTFRCDPISEHNRLYWYRQTLGQGPEFLTYFQNEAQLEKSRLLSDRFSAERPKGSFSTLEIQRTEQGDSAMYLCASRTGGTYEQYFGPGTRLTVT.

CDR3 in amino acids: CSVDGSSSYEQYF. As DNA, the CDR3 is TGCAGCGTTGATGGCTCCTCCTCCTACGAGCAGTACTTC. The V and J genes are TRBV29-1 and TRBJ2-7; D remains ambiguous. The CDR3 consists of 13 residues. Trimming left V 3 bases short and J 0 bases short, with 9 bases between. Germline V gene lookup returns CDR1 SQVTM and CDR2 ANQGSEA.

The chain employs TRBV11-3 and TRBJ2-1, with TRBD2 as a possible D gene (6 bases). This CDR3 is built from 14 residues. With 3 bases removed from V and 9 bases from J, the gap between germline ends came to 15 bases. Germline V gene sequence: CDR1 SGHNT, CDR2 YENEEA. The CDR3 region is CASSLDGTHGEQFF. The CDR3 DNA is TGTGCCAGCAGCTTGGATGGGACTCACGGTGAGCAGTTCTTC.

The chain employs TRBV2 and TRBJ1-1, with D perhaps TRBD1 (6 bases). The CDR3 length is 14 residues. CDR1 and CDR2 from the germline V gene are SNHLY and FYNNEI. The germline V and J ends were trimmed by 4 bases and 1 base, with 10 bases remaining between them. The CDR3, as DNA: TGTGCCAGCAGTGCTGAGACAGGGAACACTGAAGCTTTCTTT. Its translation is CASSAETGNTEAFF.

This rearrangement joins TRBV25-1 to TRBJ1-4, with 10 bases fitting TRBD1. Germline trimming cut 3 bases from V and 6 bases from J; bases unmatched to any gene: 7. The V gene's germline CDR1 is MGHDK and CDR2 SYGVNS. The CDR3 extends over 16 amino acids. CDR3 bases: TGTGCCAGCAGTGACCCCGGGACAGGGGCCGATGAAAAACTGTTTTTT. It yields the protein CASSDPGTGADEKLFF. The full variable domain, with the rest looked up from reference TRBV25-1 and TRBJ1-4, is EADIYQTPRYLVIGTGKKITLECSQTMGHDKMYWYQQDPGMELHLIHYSYGVNSTEKGDLSSESTVSRIRTEHFPLTLESARPSHTSQYLCASSDPGTGADEKLFFGSGTQLSVL.

The chain recombines TRBV11-2 with TRBJ2-7; maybe TRBD2 (6 bases). V lost 6 bases, J lost 4 bases, and 16 bases lay in between. This CDR3 spans 14 amino acids. Germline V gives CDR1 SGHAT, CDR2 FQNNGV. The CDR3 sequence: CASRIAGREYEQYF. The CDR3 region has the DNA TGTGCCAGCAGGATCGCGGGGAGAGAGTACGAGCAGTACTTC.

The V and J genes are TRBV2 and TRBJ2-7, with TRBD1 matching 8 bases. V lost 4 bases to trimming and J lost 4 bases; unmatched junction nucleotides: 3. Germline V gives CDR1 SNHLY, CDR2 FYNNEI. The CDR3 has 13 residues. Here the CDR3 reads CASSGQGAYEQYF. In nucleotides, the CDR3 is TGTGCCAGCAGTGGGCAGGGGGCTTACGAGCAGTACTTC. Full variable domain (remainder filled in from reference TRBV2 and TRBJ2-7): EPEVTQTPSHQVTQMGQEVILRCVPISNHLYFYWYRQILGQKVEFLVSFYNNEISEKSEIFDDQFSVERPDGSNFTLKIRSTKLEDSAMYFCASSGQGAYEQYFGPGTRLTVT.

CDR3: CASRTIQPNYGYTF. The CDR3, as DNA: TGTGCCAGCAGAACAATACAACCGAACTATGGCTACACCTTC. The rearrangement joins TRBV27 to TRBJ1-2; no clear D gene. The CDR3 is made up of 14 amino acids. CDR1 and CDR2 (germline): MNHEY, SMNVEV (reference sequence). Deletions cut 6 bases from V and 2 bases from J, with 13 bases between.

The genes are TRBV11-2 and TRBJ1-2; D is perhaps TRBD1 (6 bases). This CDR3 is built from 13 residues. From germline, CDR1 is SGHAT and CDR2 FQNNGV. Trimming removed 4 bases at V and 6 bases at J, with 12 bases between. In nucleotides, the CDR3 is TGTGCCAGCAGCTGGGGGCGGGAGAATGGCTACACCTTC. This codes for CASSWGRENGYTF.

The chain carries TRBV10-3 and TRBJ2-3; D is unclear. The germline V and J ends were trimmed by 6 bases and 4 bases, with 5 bases remaining between them. This CDR3 has 11 amino acids. Germline V gene sequence: CDR1 ENHRY, CDR2 SYGVKD. The CDR3 bases are TGTGCCATCAGGTTGGCAGATACGCAGTATTTT. Protein product: CAIRLADTQYF.

The chain links TRBV6-5 to TRBJ1-1; 8 nucleotides align to TRBD1. The CDR3 runs to 13 residues. The germline V gene has CDR1 MNHEY and CDR2 SVGAGI. After removal of 6 bases from V and 4 bases from J, the junction contained 4 bases not matched to a gene. The CDR3 DNA is TGTGCCAGCAGCACAGGGGGTAGCACTGAAGCTTTCTTT. It encodes CASSTGGSTEAFF.

The chain links TRBV18 to TRBJ1-5; TRBD1 aligns across 8 bases. CDR3 size: 15 residues. The germline V gene encodes CDR1 KGHSH and CDR2 LQKENI. The ends lost 6 bases at V and 1 base at J; junction bases unmatched: 5. The CDR3 nucleotides are TGTGCCAGCTCCGACCAGGGGGCAAGCAATCAGCCCCAGCATTTT. Its protein product is CASSDQGASNQPQHF.

This chain connects TRBV29-1 to TRBJ2-7; the match to TRBD1 covers 7 bases. CDR1 and CDR2 (germline): SQVTM, ANQGSEA. J was trimmed by 6 bases and V by 4 bases; bases with no gene match: 12. This CDR3 comprises 14 residues. This chain's CDR3 is CSVAPDRVLFEQYF. The CDR3 DNA reads TGCAGCGTTGCCCCTGACAGGGTCCTCTTCGAGCAGTACTTC.

The gene calls are TRBV6-6 and TRBJ1-5; the match to TRBD1 covers 7 bases. The germline V gene encodes CDR1 MNHNY and CDR2 SVGAGI (reference sequence). CDR3 length: 15 residues. Trimming took 7 bases from V and 5 from J; bases not matched to a gene: 11. For the CDR3, the DNA is TGTGCCAGCACCCGGGACAGCAGTCATGATCAGCCCCAGCATTTT. Translated: CASTRDSSHDQPQHF.

V gene TRBV30 combines with J gene TRBJ1-6; 7 nucleotides align to TRBD1. The trim removed 5 bases at V and 5 bases at J, leaving 3 bases unmatched. This CDR3 has 13 amino acids. The germline V gene encodes CDR1 GTSNPN and CDR2 SVGIG (reference sequence). CDR3 nucleotides: TGTGCCTGGCACGGGACAGATAATTCACCCCTCCACTTT. Its translation is CAWHGTDNSPLHF. The variable domain in full, completed from reference TRBV30 and TRBJ1-6, reads SQTIHQWPATLVQPVGSPLSLECTVEGTSNPNLYWYRQAAGRGLQLLFYSVGIGQISSEVPQNLSASRPQDRQFILSSKKLLLSDSGFYLCAWHGTDNSPLHFGNGTRLTVT.

J is TRBJ2-7 and V is TRBV6-5, with D perhaps TRBD1 (6 bases). The CDR3 has 15 residues. CDR1 is MNHEY, CDR2 SVGAGI, per germline. The V end lost 10 bases, the J end lost 7 bases, and 26 bases lay between the germline ends. The CDR3 here is CATRNRDIRTGEQYF. CDR3 nucleotides: TGTGCCACCAGAAACCGGGACATAAGGACGGGGGAGCAGTACTTC.

This chain uses TRBV28 with TRBJ1-5; D is ambiguous. CDR3 length: 14 amino acids. Trimming left V 5 bases short and J 5 bases short, with 13 bases between. Germline loops: CDR1 MDHEN, CDR2 SYDVKM. The CDR3 loop reads CASSLPMDYQPQHF. In nucleotides, the CDR3 is TGTGCCAGCAGTCTACCCATGGATTATCAGCCCCAGCATTTT.

The chain recombines TRBV7-2 with TRBJ2-5; D is unresolved. CDR3 length: 12 residues. Germline values: CDR1 SGHTA, CDR2 FQGNSA. The V end was cut by 1 base, the J end by 4 bases, with 4 bases between. The CDR3 coding sequence is TGTGCCAGCAGCTTAGTTGGAGAGACCCAGTACTTC. It codes for CASSLVGETQYF. Based on the CDR3 plus reference TRBV7-2 and TRBJ2-5, the full variable domain is GAGVSQSPSNKVTEKGKDVELRCDPISGHTALYWYRQSLGQGLEFLIYFQGNSAPDKSGLPSDRFSAERTGGSVSTLTIQRTQQEDSAVYLCASSLVGETQYFGPGTRLLVL.